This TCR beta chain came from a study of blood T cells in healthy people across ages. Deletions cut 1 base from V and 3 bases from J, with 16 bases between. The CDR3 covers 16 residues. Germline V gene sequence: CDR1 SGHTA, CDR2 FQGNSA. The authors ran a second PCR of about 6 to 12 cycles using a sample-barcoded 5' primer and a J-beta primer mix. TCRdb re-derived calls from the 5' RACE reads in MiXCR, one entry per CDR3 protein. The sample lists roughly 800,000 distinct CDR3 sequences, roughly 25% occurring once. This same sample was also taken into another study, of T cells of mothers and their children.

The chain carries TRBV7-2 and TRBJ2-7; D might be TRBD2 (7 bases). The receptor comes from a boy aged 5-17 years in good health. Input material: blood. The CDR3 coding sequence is TGTGCCAGCAGCTTAGGGGGGGCGGGAGCCCTCTACGAGCAGTACTTC. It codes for CASSLGGAGALYEQYF.